Listed below are T cell receptor beta chains from one sample, sequenced in a study of T cells of healthy individuals. In TCRdb, the 5' RACE reads were re-called with MiXCR into one record per CDR3 protein. The data show about 82,000 distinct CDR3 sequences, more than 5% seen once. The receptors come from a female donor in good health. CDR3s include the opening cysteine and the closing phenylalanine or tryptophan. The order of the fields is V gene, J gene, CDR3 protein.

>TRBV6-5|TRBJ2-5
CASTNDNRETQYF
>TRBV7-9|TRBJ1-1
CASSQHRLMNTEAFF
>TRBV30|TRBJ1-1
CAWSVTNTEAFF
>TRBV7-2|TRBJ2-5
CASSFFPGETQYF
>TRBV7-2|TRBJ2-1
CASSQGGGRVLNEQFF
>TRBV12-3/TRBV12-4|TRBJ2-2
CASSFRQGVGGELFF
>TRBV27|TRBJ1-6
CASSLAPPGSPLHF
>TRBV12-3/TRBV12-4|TRBJ2-7
CASSLALPYSGRAGVYEQYF
>TRBV10-3|TRBJ2-1
CAISTSGTYNEQFF
>TRBV4-3|TRBJ2-5
CASSQDNGLAGLETQYF
>TRBV11-2|TRBJ2-7
CASSSIRDRGRAHEQYF
>TRBV27|TRBJ1-5
CASSLGRAAQPQHF
>TRBV7-2|TRBJ2-3
CASSLSGSFQGDTQYF
>TRBV5-1|TRBJ2-3
CASSLASGSTDTQYF
>TRBV6-5|TRBJ2-3
CASSSISGRALDTQYF
>TRBV7-9|TRBJ1-1
CASTILEGPKIGTEAFF
>TRBV7-6|TRBJ2-1
CASSFLAGNNEQFF
>TRBV5-1|TRBJ2-3
CASSLLAARTDTQYF
>TRBV29-1|TRBJ2-1
CSHRSGANRGIRNEQFF
>TRBV28|TRBJ1-2
CASRRGDNSNYGYTF
>TRBV7-2|TRBJ1-6
CASSLLSGGSYNSPLHF
>TRBV7-9|TRBJ1-5
CASSLATGLYSNQPQHF
>TRBV9|TRBJ1-2
CASRGGDGYTF
>TRBV6-5|TRBJ2-1
CASSYRGTSGRYNEQFF
>TRBV28|TRBJ2-3
CASTLAGGGTDTQYF
>TRBV7-8|TRBJ2-1
CASSLSGLAGGSYNEQFF
>TRBV7-3|TRBJ1-1
CASSQGSNTEAFF
>TRBV28|TRBJ2-1
CASKKTGTGGIEQFF
>TRBV4-2|TRBJ2-1
CASSLDSGGNEQFF
>TRBV12-3/TRBV12-4|TRBJ1-5
CASSGPNQPQHF
>TRBV6-1|TRBJ1-2
CASSESRIANYGYTF
>TRBV7-9|TRBJ2-5
CASMGRQETQYF
>TRBV6-6|TRBJ2-1
CASSYSLAGVYNEQFF
>TRBV2|TRBJ2-4
CASGLTDVKNIQYF
>TRBV6-6|TRBJ2-1
CASSYPIRAGQAENEQFF
>TRBV28|TRBJ2-5
CASSLYSQETQYF
>TRBV6-5|TRBJ2-3
CASSYSFAGQGSDTQYF
>TRBV5-1|TRBJ2-3
CASSWLGGDTDTQYF
>TRBV9|TRBJ2-2
CASSYHRFMNTGELFF
>TRBV3-1|TRBJ2-1
CASSPGQVWLHEQFF
>TRBV7-9|TRBJ2-1
CASSLEPRGNEQFF
>TRBV15|TRBJ2-3
CATSREYTSTDTQYF
>TRBV5-1|TRBJ2-1
CASSLEGNEQFF
>TRBV5-1|TRBJ1-1
CASSFEQGTPSTEAFF
>TRBV4-3|TRBJ2-3
CASSQTAADTQYF
>TRBV11-2|TRBJ2-7
CASSLDHGLDEQYF
>TRBV6-2/TRBV6-3|TRBJ2-1
CASSYLGNEQFF
>TRBV28|TRBJ1-1
CASSRFAGTGGTEAFF
>TRBV7-2|TRBJ2-5
CASSFLAGVRGETQYF